This passage covers 21 T cell receptor beta chains from one sample sequenced in a study of blood T cell repertoires in COVID-19. Assay used: immunoSEQ multiplex PCR; TCRdb lists only in-frame clones, some missing. Among about 160,000 clones listed, 87% were seen once. The sample taken for sequencing was peripheral blood. These receptors came from a woman between 55 and 75 years old who had recovered from COVID-19.

V and J are TRBV7-9 and TRBJ2-5; 7 positions agree with TRBD1. The CDR3 loop spans 15 amino acids. V shed 3 bases, J shed 2 bases, and the junction held 6 bases outside the gene matches. From germline, CDR1 is SEHNR and CDR2 FQNEAQ (reference sequence). DNA for the CDR3: TGTGCCAGCAGCTTGAGGGGACAGCTTCAAGAGACCCAGTACTTC. Protein sequence: CASSLRGQLQETQYF.

CDR3 coding DNA: TGTGCCACCCCGACAGGGGAAAACACCGGGGAGCTGTTTTTT. Translation gives CATPTGENTGELFF. The gene calls are TRBV19 and TRBJ2-2; 8 bases are a match to TRBD1. The CDR3 covers 14 residues. Germline CDR1 reads LNHDA; CDR2 reads SQIVND (reference sequence). Trimming removed 10 bases from V and 2 bases from J; junction bases left unmatched: 6.

The CDR3 bases are TGTGCCAGCAGCCCAGAGACTAGCGGGTTTGGCTACAATGAGCAGTTCTTC. This translates into CASSPETSGFGYNEQFF. This chain connects TRBV5-6 to TRBJ2-1, with 10 bases aligning to TRBD2. Unmatched junction bases numbered 10, after V lost 4 bases and J lost 3 bases. Germline CDR1 is SGHDT and CDR2 is YYEEEE. The CDR3 loop spans 17 amino acids.

This chain uses TRBV29-1 with TRBJ2-1; 8 bases fit TRBD2. J gave up 8 bases and V 4 bases, and 13 bases lay outside the gene matches. This CDR3 is 15 amino acids long. Germline V gene lookup returns CDR1 SQVTM and CDR2 ANQGSEA. The CDR3 is CSVGRGAPLADEQFF. CDR3 sequence (DNA): TGCAGCGTTGGGCGGGGGGCCCCCCTTGCCGATGAGCAGTTCTTC.

The J gene is TRBJ2-3, the V gene TRBV18; D remains unclear. V shed 4 bases and J shed 2 bases, with 7 bases lying between them. Germline values: CDR1 KGHSH, CDR2 LQKENI. This CDR3 comprises 13 residues. CDR3 amino acids: CASSHSPTDTQYF. The CDR3 DNA follows: TGTGCCAGCTCACACTCCCCCACAGATACGCAGTATTTT.

This clone occurred a few times. This chain uses TRBV5-4 with TRBJ2-7; the D is unclear. The germline V gene has CDR1 SGHNT and CDR2 YYREEE (reference sequence). Trimming removed 1 base from V and 6 bases from J, with 14 bases in between. The CDR3 covers 14 residues. The CDR3 loop is CASSLPQTTGEQYF. CDR3 DNA: TGTGCCAGCAGCTTGCCCCAAACGACGGGCGAGCAGTACTTC. Supplemented by reference TRBV5-4 and TRBJ2-7, the full variable domain reads ETGVTQSPTHLIKTRGQQVTLRCSSQSGHNTVSWYQQALGQGPQFIFQYYREEENGRGNFPPRFSGLQFPNYSSELNVNALELDDSALYLCASSLPQTTGEQYFGPGTRLTVT.

This sequence joins TRBV5-1 and TRBJ2-2, with D possibly being TRBD1 (7 bases). V was pared by 0 bases and J by 0 bases, with 12 bases between. The CDR3 totals 17 residues. Germline values: CDR1 SGHRS, CDR2 YFSETQ. CDR3 DNA: TGCGCCAGCAGCTTGGGGAGGGGGACAGCGAACACCGGGGAGCTGTTTTTT. It encodes CASSLGRGTANTGELFF.

The V call is TRBV7-9, the J call TRBJ2-7, with TRBD2 matching 8 bases. J lost 3 bases, V lost 3 bases, and 7 bases had no gene match. Germline values: CDR1 SEHNR, CDR2 FQNEAQ (reference sequence). This CDR3 contains 15 residues. CDR3 sequence: CASSFGSGAVYEQYF. DNA of the CDR3: TGTGCCAGCAGCTTTGGTAGCGGGGCTGTCTACGAGCAGTACTTC.

The CDR3 is CASSYQDRGYTEAFF. The CDR3 DNA is TGTGCCAGCAGTTACCAGGACAGGGGGTACACTGAAGCTTTCTTT. The V gene is TRBV6-5, the J gene TRBJ1-1, with 10 bases aligning to TRBD1. The germline V gene has CDR1 MNHEY and CDR2 SVGAGI. The CDR3 contains 15 residues. Unmatched junction bases numbered 3, after V lost 2 bases and J lost 3 bases.

The rearrangement links TRBV4-1 to TRBJ2-5; D is unclear. Germline lookup yields CDR1 MGHRA and CDR2 YSYEKL. The CDR3 contains 13 residues. V lost 1 base and J lost 5, with 8 bases in between. CDR3 sequence (DNA): TGCGCCAGCAGCCAAGTGTCCCTGGAGACCCAGTACTTC. Translated, it gives CASSQVSLETQYF.

The gene calls are TRBV6-1 and TRBJ2-2; maybe TRBD1 (6 bases). In germline, CDR1 is MNHNS, CDR2 SASEGT. V lost 3 bases and J lost 7, with 12 bases in between. The length of the CDR3 is 14 residues. CDR3 loop: CASSDQQGIGELFF. CDR3 nucleotide sequence: TGTGCCAGCAGTGATCAACAGGGAATCGGGGAGCTGTTTTTT.

This clone occurred once. The J gene is TRBJ1-2, the V gene TRBV5-1; 11 positions match TRBD1. V shed 4 bases, J shed 8 bases, and the junction held 13 bases outside the gene matches. The CDR3 totals 16 residues. Germline assignment: CDR1 SGHRS and CDR2 YFSETQ. The CDR3 reads CASSEVGQGALGGYTF. CDR3 nucleotide sequence: TGCGCCAGCAGCGAGGTCGGACAGGGGGCTCTGGGCGGCTACACCTTC.

The rearrangement uses TRBV6-1 and TRBJ1-1, with D maybe TRBD1 (5 bases). V shed 1 base and J shed 9 bases, with 21 bases lying between them. The CDR3 length is 16 residues. The germline gives CDR1 MNHNS, CDR2 SASEGT. This CDR3 is CASSEGPRQGKAKAFF. DNA of the CDR3: TGTGCCAGCAGTGAAGGCCCTCGGCAGGGAAAGGCCAAAGCTTTCTTT.

V and J are TRBV9 and TRBJ1-1, with D unclear. With 0 bases removed from V and 0 bases from J, the gap between germline ends came to 12 bases. This CDR3 region has 16 residues. CDR1 is SGDLS and CDR2 is YYNGEE in the germline V gene. Here the CDR3 DNA reads TGTGCCAGCAGCGTAGGTGGAGGGAAGGTGAACACTGAAGCTTTCTTT. This encodes CASSVGGGKVNTEAFF. Full variable domain (rest looked up from reference TRBV9 and TRBJ1-1): DSGVTQTPKHLITATGQRVTLRCSPRSGDLSVYWYQQSLDQGLQFLIQYYNGEERAKGNILERFSAQQFPDLHSELNLSSLELGDSALYFCASSVGGGKVNTEAFFGQGTRLTVV.

This clone was seen only a few times. The chain recombines TRBV9 with TRBJ1-5; D is uncertain. CDR1 is SGDLS, CDR2 YYNGEE, per germline. The CDR3 consists of 15 residues. The ends were cut back, 0 bases at V and 8 bases at J, with 15 bases in the middle. DNA of the CDR3: TGTGCCAGCAGCGTAGACGAGTTTGGTCCGGAGCCCCAGCATTTT. It encodes CASSVDEFGPEPQHF.

The chain is built from TRBV3-1 (or the pseudogene TRBV3-2) and TRBJ2-1, with D perhaps TRBD2 (6 bases). CDR1 LGHDT and CDR2 YNNKEL come from the germline V gene (reference sequence). The CDR3 has 16 amino acids. V lost 4 bases to trimming and J lost 11 bases, with 24 bases between them. For the CDR3, the DNA is TGTGCCAGCAGCCCCCCGTCGGGGACCAGGAGGGTTAAGCAGTTCTTC. Protein product: CASSPPSGTRRVKQFF.

The chain is built from TRBV7-2 and TRBJ2-3; 9 bases are a match to TRBD2. Unmatched junction bases numbered 5, after V lost 3 bases and J lost 1 base. CDR1 SGHTA and CDR2 FQGNSA come from the germline V gene. CDR3 size: 16 residues. The CDR3 region has the DNA TGTGCCAGCAGCTTTAGCGGGGGAGGGGGCACAGATACGCAGTATTTT. Translating gives CASSFSGGGGTDTQYF.

This clone was observed a handful of times. V usage is TRBV4-1 and J usage is TRBJ1-6; D might be TRBD1 (5 bases). The CDR3 contains 15 residues. The germline CDR1 and CDR2 sequences are MGHRA and YSYEKL. Deletions cut 8 bases from V and 5 bases from J, with 16 bases between. The CDR3 sequence: CASGATFSDNSPLHF. As DNA, the CDR3 is TGCGCCAGCGGGGCGACATTTTCGGATAATTCACCCCTCCACTTT.

The V gene is TRBV6-5, the J gene TRBJ1-2; D unresolved. Germline assignment: CDR1 MNHEY and CDR2 SVGAGI. V lost 0 bases and J lost 4, with 15 bases in between. The CDR3 has 16 amino acids. The CDR3 DNA follows: TGTGCCAGCAGTTACTCGATAGGAGTCAACGCCTATGGCTACACCTTC. Protein product: CASSYSIGVNAYGYTF.

This clone was picked up one time. V and J are TRBV28 and TRBJ1-2; a possible D gene is TRBD1 (5 bases). CDR3 length: 13 amino acids. Germline V CDR1 and CDR2: MDHEN, SYDVKM. V lost 7 bases and J 3 bases, leaving 12 bases between the germline ends. CDR3 in amino acids: CASIAGRDYGYTF. Here the CDR3 DNA reads TGTGCCAGCATCGCGGGGCGGGACTATGGCTACACCTTC.

The chain employs TRBV6-5 and TRBJ2-7; D unclear. Trimming pared 7 bases from V and 3 bases from J, leaving 13 bases between. Germline lookup yields CDR1 MNHEY and CDR2 SVGAGI. The CDR3 spans 13 residues. The CDR3 DNA follows: TGTGCCAGCACGCTCTCCTTCTACTACGAGCAGTACTTC. This sequence encodes CASTLSFYYEQYF.